These 32 T cell receptor beta chains were all obtained from the same sample, sequenced in a study of cytomegalovirus exposure and HLA in healthy donors. It was with 60 Vbeta and 13 Jbeta primers that the PCR ran. Some clones are missing from TCRdb's copy, which holds only in-frame ones; the method was immunoSEQ multiplex PCR. Here the sample spans some 110,000 clones, less than 85% being singletons. Sequences were obtained from PBMCs. These receptors originate from a man aged 55 to 70 in good health and CMV-seronegative.

This clone was observed a handful of times. The chain carries TRBV19 and TRBJ2-7, with D perhaps matching TRBD1 (5 bases). The CDR3 is 14 residues long. Trimming left V 6 bases short and J 5 bases short, with 17 bases between. Germline V gives CDR1 LNHDA, CDR2 SQIVND (reference sequence). The CDR3 region is CASRPAGSRDEQYF. The CDR3 DNA reads TGTGCCAGTAGACCAGCAGGGTCACGGGACGAGCAGTACTTC.

This clone was seen a handful of times. The V gene is TRBV7-9, the J gene TRBJ2-7; possibly TRBD1 for D (5 bases). Germline V lookup: CDR1 SEHNR, CDR2 FQNEAQ (reference sequence). V was shortened by 4 bases and J by 1 base, with 8 bases between the two germline ends. The CDR3 extends over 13 amino acids. CDR3 sequence reads: CASSYSGSYEQYF. The CDR3 DNA is TGTGCCAGCAGCTATTCAGGGTCCTACGAGCAGTACTTC. Full variable domain (outside the CDR3, taken from reference TRBV7-9 and TRBJ2-7): DTGVSQNPRHKITKRGQNVTFRCDPISEHNRLYWYRQTLGQGPEFLTYFQNEAQLEKSRLLSDRFSAERPKGSFSTLEIQRTEQGDSAMYLCASSYSGSYEQYFGPGTRLTVT.

A few counts support this clone. The chain is built from TRBV29-1 and TRBJ1-2; TRBD1 agrees at 9 bases. The CDR3 length is 13 residues. Germline trimming cut 4 bases from V and 4 bases from J; bases unmatched to any gene: 4. Germline-derived CDR1 and CDR2 are SQVTM and ANQGSEA. CDR3 DNA: TGCAGCGTTGGGGACAGGGAAGGCTATGGCTACACCTTC. As protein: CSVGDREGYGYTF.

The genes are TRBV19 and TRBJ2-1, with 10 bases identical to TRBD1. Germline CDR1 and CDR2: LNHDA and SQIVND (reference sequence). V lost 7 bases and J lost 5; bases outside the gene matches: 8. The CDR3 runs to 15 residues. As DNA, the CDR3 is TGTGCCAGTACTCCAGACAGGGGGCTGAACAATGAGCAGTTCTTC. Amino acid sequence: CASTPDRGLNNEQFF.

This clone was found a few times. The chain uses TRBV5-1 and TRBJ1-4, with 11 bases lining up with TRBD1. The J segment lost 8 bases and the V segment lost 4 bases, leaving 4 bases of the junction unmatched. Germline CDR1 reads SGHRS; CDR2 reads YFSETQ. This CDR3 contains 14 residues. The CDR3 sequence: CASSPGQGEEKLFF. The CDR3 DNA reads TGCGCCAGCAGCCCGGGACAGGGGGAAGAAAAACTGTTTTTT.

V and J are TRBV7-9 and TRBJ1-5, with D tentatively TRBD1 (6 bases). CDR1 is SEHNR, CDR2 FQNEAQ, per germline (reference sequence). This CDR3 region has 13 residues. V was clipped by 5 bases and J by 7 bases, with 12 bases between them. DNA for the CDR3: TGTGCCAGCAGCGCCACAGGGAACCAGCCCCAGCATTTT. Protein product: CASSATGNQPQHF.

V and J are TRBV11-3 and TRBJ2-3, with 8 bases identical to TRBD2. CDR1 is SGHNT and CDR2 is YENEEA in the germline V gene. V lost 5 bases to trimming and J lost 4 bases; unmatched junction nucleotides: 8. This CDR3 comprises 15 residues. The CDR3 nucleotides read TGTGCCAGCAGCCAAAGGGGACTAGTCTCAGATACGCAGTATTTT. Translation: CASSQRGLVSDTQYF. Combining the CDR3 with reference TRBV11-3 and TRBJ2-3 gives the whole variable domain EAGVVQSPRYKIIEKKQPVAFWCNPISGHNTLYWYLQNLGQGPELLIRYENEEAVDDSQLPKDRFSAERLKGVDSTLKIQPAELGDSAVYLCASSQRGLVSDTQYFGPGTRLTVL.

The V gene is TRBV7-5, the J gene TRBJ1-4. TRBV7-5 is designated a pseudogene. CDR3 length: 16 amino acids. As DNA, the CDR3 is TGTGCCAGAAGCTTAACCGTTCCCCGGACTAATGAAAAACTGTTTTTT. It specifies CARSLTVPRTNEKLFF.

Notes on this clone: Compared with germline, one end of the junction differs, possibly owing to a read error. The chain joins TRBV6-1 to TRBJ1-1; D is perhaps TRBD1 (5 bases). CDR1 and CDR2 from the germline V gene are MNHNS and SASEGT. The CDR3 consists of 15 residues. CDR3 in amino acids: CASSGAGWFGTEDFF. CDR3 bases: TGTGCCAGCAGTGGGGCAGGGTGGTTTGGGACTGAAGATTTCTTT.

This chain uses TRBV7-2 with TRBJ1-2, with 7 bases matching TRBD1. CDR1 is SGHTA, CDR2 FQGNSA, per germline. This CDR3 spans 13 amino acids. V dropped 5 bases and J dropped 4; count of bases not matched to a gene: 4. The DNA of the CDR3 is TGTGCCAGCAGCGGCGACAGGGCCTATGGCTACACCTTC. Translating gives CASSGDRAYGYTF.

The rearrangement links TRBV7-2 to TRBJ2-7; 9 bases line up with TRBD2. CDR3 length: 16 residues. Unmatched junction bases numbered 11, after V lost 5 bases and J lost 3 bases. From germline, CDR1 is SGHTA and CDR2 FQGNSA. The chain's CDR3 is CASSTRASGVIYEQYF. CDR3 DNA: TGTGCCAGCAGCACCCGGGCTAGCGGGGTGATCTACGAGCAGTACTTC.

V usage is TRBV5-1 and J usage is TRBJ1-4; 10 bases are shared with TRBD1. CDR3 length equals 15 residues. Trimming cost V 1 base and J 8 bases; bases outside gene matches: 5. Germline V gene lookup returns CDR1 SGHRS and CDR2 YFSETQ. The CDR3: CASSLSGTGEEKLFF. In DNA form, the CDR3 reads TGCGCCAGCAGCTTGAGCGGGACAGGGGAAGAAAAACTGTTTTTT. Variable domain in full (rest from reference TRBV5-1 and TRBJ1-4): KAGVTQTPRYLIKTRGQQVTLSCSPISGHRSVSWYQQTPGQGLQFLFEYFSETQRNKGNFPGRFSGRQFSNSRSEMNVSTLELGDSALYLCASSLSGTGEEKLFFGSGTQLSVL.

The chain carries TRBV29-1 and TRBJ2-1; 10 bases are a match to TRBD2. J lost 2 bases, V lost 3 bases, and 10 bases had no gene match. The germline V gene has CDR1 SQVTM and CDR2 ANQGSEA. The CDR3 covers 17 residues. The CDR3 protein is CSVDESGSGGTYNEQFF. CDR3 bases: TGCAGCGTTGACGAGAGTGGTAGCGGGGGGACCTACAATGAGCAGTTCTTC.

Worth noting for this clone: The identical CDR3 is also encoded by other nucleotide sequences in the sample. The rearrangement uses TRBV7-9 and TRBJ2-5; D perhaps matches TRBD1 (6 bases). V lost 3 bases to trimming and J lost 1 base, with 6 bases between them. The CDR3 has 13 amino acids. Germline CDR1 is SEHNR and CDR2 is FQNEAQ (reference sequence). The CDR3 DNA follows: TGTGCCAGCAGCTTCAGGGGCCAAGAGACCCAGTACTTC. This encodes CASSFRGQETQYF.

The J gene is TRBJ2-2, the V gene TRBV5-1; 12 bases map to TRBD2. The germline V gene encodes CDR1 SGHRS and CDR2 YFSETQ. V was clipped by 6 bases and J by 7 bases; unmatched bases: 7. The CDR3 contains 15 residues. DNA for the CDR3: TGCGCCAGCACGACGACTAGCGGGGGTGGCGGGGAGCTGTTTTTT. Its protein is CASTTTSGGGGELFF.

The chain joins TRBV25-1 to TRBJ2-2; D uncertain. Trimming cost V 4 bases and J 3 bases, with 6 bases left between them. Per the germline V gene, CDR1 is MGHDK and CDR2 is SYGVNS. CDR3 size: 13 residues. CDR3 bases: TGTGCCAGCAGTGGGCGGTACACCGGGGAGCTGTTTTTT. Its protein is CASSGRYTGELFF.

This chain uses TRBV19 with TRBJ1-4, with TRBD1 identical over 8 bases. J lost 6 bases, V lost 6 bases, and 6 bases had no gene match. This CDR3 has 14 residues. The germline gives CDR1 LNHDA, CDR2 SQIVND (reference sequence). DNA of the CDR3: TGTGCCAGTAGCCGAGGGACAGGATATGAAAAACTGTTTTTT. Its translation is CASSRGTGYEKLFF.

The CDR3 loop is CASSDRVVSPLHF. The CDR3 DNA is TGTGCCAGTAGTGACAGGGTGGTTTCACCCCTCCACTTT. This chain connects TRBV19 to TRBJ1-6; 7 bases match TRBD1. This CDR3 region has 13 residues. Looked up from germline, CDR1 is LNHDA and CDR2 is SQIVND (reference sequence). V shed 5 bases, J shed 9 bases, and the junction held 4 bases outside the gene matches.

The chain carries TRBV4-2 and TRBJ1-1; 8 bases agree with TRBD1. Germline lookup yields CDR1 LGHNA and CDR2 YNFKEQ. The CDR3 has 17 amino acids. The ends lost 6 bases at V and 2 bases at J; junction bases unmatched: 14. The DNA of the CDR3 is TGTGCCAGCAGTCCAAGAGGCCATGACAGGGGCAACACTGAAGCTTTCTTT. Translated: CASSPRGHDRGNTEAFF.

The genes are TRBV7-2 and TRBJ1-3, with D tentatively TRBD1 (5 bases). The germline V gene has CDR1 SGHTA and CDR2 FQGNSA. The CDR3 spans 16 residues. V lost 2 bases to trimming and J lost 3 bases, with 14 bases between them. The CDR3 nucleotides are TGTGCCAGCAGCTTAAGTCAGGGATGGAGTGGAAACACCATATATTTT. As protein: CASSLSQGWSGNTIYF.

This chain joins TRBV19 and TRBJ2-2; D unclear. From germline, CDR1 is LNHDA and CDR2 SQIVND (reference sequence). CDR3 length: 15 residues. Trimming shortened V by 5 bases and J by 2 bases, and 12 bases separated the two germline ends. The CDR3 coding sequence is TGTGCCAGTAGTCCCAGAAAGACTAACACCGGGGAGCTGTTTTTT. Encoded protein: CASSPRKTNTGELFF.

This clone was recorded a few times. The chain carries TRBV5-1 and TRBJ2-2; 8 bases are a match to TRBD2. Losses at the gene ends were 2 bases for V and 7 bases for J; bases not matched to a gene: 7. Germline V CDR1 and CDR2: SGHRS, YFSETQ. The CDR3 sequence is 15 residues long. The CDR3, as DNA: TGCGCCAGCAGCTTTACGGACGCGGGGGGCGGGGAGCTGTTTTTT. It codes for CASSFTDAGGGELFF.

The rearrangement uses TRBV7-2 and TRBJ1-1; D ambiguous. Trimming took off 1 base at V and 6 bases at J, with 12 bases between the two ends. There are 14 residues in the CDR3. Germline values: CDR1 SGHTA, CDR2 FQGNSA. The CDR3 is CASSLVARKAEAFF. The CDR3 DNA follows: TGTGCCAGCAGCTTAGTGGCGCGGAAGGCTGAAGCTTTCTTT.

This clone turned up a few times. The chain joins TRBV5-4 to TRBJ2-3, with TRBD2 as a possible D gene (7 bases). CDR3 length equals 14 residues. CDR1 and CDR2 from the germline V gene are SGHNT and YYREEE (reference sequence). Trimming cost V 4 bases and J 4 bases, with 13 bases left between them. CDR3 sequence (DNA): TGTGCCAGCAGCCCCAAGGGGGGGGCAGATACGCAGTATTTT. It encodes CASSPKGGADTQYF.

V is TRBV4-1 and J is TRBJ2-1; 8 nucleotides agree with TRBD1. CDR1 is MGHRA and CDR2 is YSYEKL in the germline V gene. CDR3 length: 16 amino acids. Germline trimming cut 0 bases from V and 4 bases from J; bases unmatched to any gene: 5. The CDR3 region is CASSQDRTGRYNEQFF. In nucleotides, the CDR3 is TGCGCCAGCAGCCAAGATAGGACAGGGAGATACAATGAGCAGTTCTTC.

The CDR3: CASSYRGGDGQPQHF. CDR3 DNA sequence: TGTGCCAGCAGTTACCGAGGGGGTGACGGTCAGCCCCAGCATTTT. The gene calls are TRBV6-5 and TRBJ1-5; maybe TRBD1 (6 bases). The CDR3 runs 15 residues. V dropped 2 bases and J dropped 6 bases, with 14 bases sitting between them. Germline V gene sequence: CDR1 MNHEY, CDR2 SVGAGI.

This clone was seen a single time. The CDR3 coding sequence is TGTGCCAGCAGCGTAGCTTCTCCTAGCGGGGTCGCCGGGGAGCTGTTTTTT. This encodes CASSVASPSGVAGELFF. The chain uses TRBV9 and TRBJ2-2; TRBD2 aligns across 9 bases. Trimming cost V 0 bases and J 6 bases; bases outside gene matches: 9. The CDR3 runs 17 residues. CDR1 is SGDLS, CDR2 YYNGEE, per germline.

In this sample, this clone turned up a few times. The rearrangement joins TRBV5-5 to TRBJ2-7; 7 nucleotides line up with TRBD1. This CDR3 comprises 15 residues. Germline values: CDR1 SGHKS, CDR2 YYEKEE (reference sequence). V gave up 3 bases and J gave up 4 bases; unmatched junction bases: 10. DNA for the CDR3: TGTGCCAGCAGCTCGCCGGGACAGTCAACATACGAGCAGTACGTC. It codes for CASSSPGQSTYEQYV.

The chain joins TRBV7-2 to TRBJ1-2; no clear D gene. Germline CDR1 is SGHTA and CDR2 is FQGNSA. Trimming shortened V by 4 bases and J by 4 bases, and 7 bases separated the two germline ends. The CDR3 covers 12 residues. CDR3: CASSSYTYGYTF. For the CDR3, the DNA is TGTGCCAGCAGCTCCTATACCTATGGCTACACCTTC.

The chain recombines TRBV29-1 with TRBJ1-4; 8 positions agree with TRBD1. The CDR3 totals 12 residues. Germline V gives CDR1 SQVTM, CDR2 ANQGSEA. Trimming cost V 7 bases and J 6 bases; bases outside gene matches: 4. This CDR3 is CSATGQDEKLFF. The CDR3 DNA reads TGCAGCGCCACGGGACAGGATGAAAAACTGTTTTTT. Using reference TRBV29-1 and TRBJ1-4 for the parts outside the CDR3, the full variable domain is SAVISQKPSRDICQRGTSLTIQCQVDSQVTMMFWYRQQPGQSLTLIATANQGSEATYESGFVIDKFPISRPNLTFSTLTVSNMSPEDSSIYLCSATGQDEKLFFGSGTQLSVL.

The chain couples TRBV7-2 to TRBJ2-7; 8 nucleotides agree with TRBD1. The germline V gene has CDR1 SGHTA and CDR2 FQGNSA. This CDR3 spans 12 amino acids. V was clipped by 5 bases and J by 6 bases; unmatched bases: 3. The CDR3 DNA sequence: TGTGCCAGCAGCCCAGGGGGCACCGAGCAGTACGTC. This sequence encodes CASSPGGTEQYV.

This clone was found a few times. This sample also contains other DNA sequences that code for the same CDR3. The rearrangement uses TRBV9 and TRBJ2-5, with a tentative D call TRBD1 (6 bases). Trimming removed 0 bases from V and 5 bases from J, with 11 bases in between. Germline CDR1 SGDLS, CDR2 YYNGEE. The CDR3 covers 14 residues. CDR3 loop: CASSVEGGGETQYF. The CDR3 nucleotides are TGTGCCAGCAGCGTAGAAGGGGGTGGGGAGACCCAGTACTTC.